These 8 T cell receptor beta chains originate from one sample sequenced in a study of cytomegalovirus exposure and HLA in healthy donors. Researchers ran the PCR with 60 Vbeta and 13 Jbeta primers. Assay used: immunoSEQ multiplex PCR; TCRdb lists only in-frame clones, some missing. Of 200,000 to 250,000 clones listed, roughly 80% are singletons. Input material: PBMCs. All receptors derive from a woman in her thirties or forties in good health and CMV-seropositive.

This clone appeared a few times. The J gene is TRBJ1-1, the V gene TRBV19; possibly TRBD1 for D (5 bases). The CDR3 loop spans 15 amino acids. Looked up from germline, CDR1 is LNHDA and CDR2 is SQIVND (reference sequence). V was pared by 11 bases and J by 0 bases, with 19 bases between. CDR3 nucleotide sequence: TGTGCCTCTAGTTACGACAGAGAATTGAACACTGAAGCTTTCTTT. Translated: CASSYDRELNTEAFF.

This chain uses TRBV11-2 with TRBJ1-2, with TRBD1 identical over 10 bases. V lost 5 bases, J lost 8 bases, and 8 bases stayed unmatched. This CDR3 is 14 amino acids long. Germline V gives CDR1 SGHAT, CDR2 FQNNGV. CDR3 loop: CASSARQGAQGYTF. Written as DNA, the CDR3 is TGTGCCAGCAGCGCCCGACAGGGGGCGCAGGGCTACACCTTC.

The V gene is TRBV5-6, the J gene TRBJ1-2; the D is unclear. Per the germline V gene, CDR1 is SGHDT and CDR2 is YYEEEE. There are 12 residues in the CDR3. The CDR3 sequence: CVTTGRLGSYTF. CDR3 bases: TGTGTTACGACCGGGAGATTGGGAAGCTACACCTTC.

Note on this clone: An end of the junction differs from the germline gene, which may be a read error. Other DNA sequences within the sample encode an identical CDR3. The J gene is TRBJ1-6, the V gene TRBV6-5, with a weak D call TRBD1 (6 bases). The CDR3 has 12 residues. Germline V CDR1 and CDR2: MNHEY, SVGAGI. In DNA, the CDR3 is TGTGCCAGCAGTAACAGGGATTCCCCCCTCCACTTT. Protein product: CASSNRDSPLHF.

The chain combines TRBV19 with TRBJ2-1, with D perhaps matching TRBD2 (6 bases). The V end lost 6 bases, the J end lost 0 bases, and 12 bases lay between the germline ends. There are 15 residues in the CDR3. Germline V gene sequence: CDR1 LNHDA, CDR2 SQIVND (reference sequence). The CDR3 spells CASRAGGLSYNEQFF. CDR3 in DNA: TGTGCCAGTAGGGCCGGGGGTCTCTCCTACAATGAGCAGTTCTTC.

This chain links TRBV15 with TRBJ2-3; tentative D call: TRBD2 (6 bases). Trimming removed 1 base from V and 1 base from J, with 12 bases in between. This CDR3 is built from 16 residues. Germline V gene sequence: CDR1 LNHNV, CDR2 YYDKDF (reference sequence). For the CDR3, the DNA is TGTGCCACCAGCAGAGCCGGGACTTTACGCACAGATACGCAGTATTTT. Its protein is CATSRAGTLRTDTQYF.

About this clone itself: A read error may produce the germline difference seen at one junction end. The chain employs TRBV7-9 and TRBJ1-2; D is possibly TRBD1 (5 bases). CDR3 length: 12 residues. Germline CDR1 reads SEHNR; CDR2 reads FQNEAQ (reference sequence). CDR3 sequence: CSSSLDSYGYTF. In DNA, the CDR3 is TGTTCCAGCAGCCTCGACAGCTATGGCTACACCTTC.

This clone was detected only once. The rearrangement uses TRBV2 and TRBJ2-5; D perhaps matches TRBD2 (7 bases). With the DNA end fitting TRBJ2-7 better, the J assignment may be wrong. The CDR3 covers 17 residues. The germline CDR1 and CDR2 sequences are SNHLY and FYNNEI. CDR3 amino acids: CASRLAWGREITYEQYF. The CDR3 nucleotides read TGTGCCAGCAGGCTGGCCTGGGGGCGGGAGATTACCTACGAGCAGTACTTC.